This T cell receptor beta chain emerged from a study of blood T cell repertoires in COVID-19. The table came from immunoSEQ multiplex PCR; TCRdb's copy has only in-frame clones and leaves some out. The repertoire holds 150,000 to 200,000 clones, with around 87% as singletons. The sequence was collected from a woman between 50 and 59 years old who had recovered from COVID-19. The sample comprised PBMCs or T cells enriched from blood (not recorded which).

For the CDR3, the DNA is TGTGCCAGTAGCCTCGTCTTGAACACTGAAGCTTTCTTT. Residues: CASSLVLNTEAFF. This chain connects TRBV19 to TRBJ1-1; D remains ambiguous. V was clipped by 6 bases and J by 0 bases, with 8 bases between them. Looked up from germline, CDR1 is LNHDA and CDR2 is SQIVND (reference sequence). This CDR3 has 13 residues.